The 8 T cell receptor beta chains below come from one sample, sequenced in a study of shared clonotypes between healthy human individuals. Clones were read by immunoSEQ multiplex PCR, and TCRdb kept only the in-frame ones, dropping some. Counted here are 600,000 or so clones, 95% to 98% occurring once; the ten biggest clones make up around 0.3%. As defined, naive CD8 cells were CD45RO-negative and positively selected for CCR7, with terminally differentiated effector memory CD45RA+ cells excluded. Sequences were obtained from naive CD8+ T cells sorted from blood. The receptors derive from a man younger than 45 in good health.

The CDR3: CASSQDGSGALTEAFF. CDR3 nucleotide sequence: TGCGCCAGCAGCCAAGATGGATCGGGGGCTCTCACTGAAGCTTTCTTT. The V and J genes are TRBV4-1 and TRBJ1-1; a weak D match, TRBD1 (6 bases). This CDR3 has 16 residues. The V end lost 0 bases, the J end lost 4 bases, and 15 bases lay between the germline ends. The germline V gene encodes CDR1 MGHRA and CDR2 YSYEKL.

The DNA of the CDR3 is TGCGCCAGCAGCCAACCCCTAGCGGGCCTGAACACCGGGGAGCTGTTTTTT. Amino acids: CASSQPLAGLNTGELFF. The chain carries TRBV4-1 and TRBJ2-2; 8 bases map to TRBD2. CDR3 length equals 17 residues. With 2 bases clipped from V and 1 base from J, the junction kept 6 bases outside the gene matches. Germline V CDR1 and CDR2: MGHRA, YSYEKL.

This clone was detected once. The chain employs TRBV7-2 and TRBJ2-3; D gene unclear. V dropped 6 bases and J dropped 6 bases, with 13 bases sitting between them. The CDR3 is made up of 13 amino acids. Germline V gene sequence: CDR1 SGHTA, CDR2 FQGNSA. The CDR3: CASSLVIDDTQYF. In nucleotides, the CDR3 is TGTGCCAGCAGTCTGGTTATCGACGATACGCAGTATTTT. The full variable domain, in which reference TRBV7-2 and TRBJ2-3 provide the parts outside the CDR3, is GAGVSQSPSNKVTEKGKDVELRCDPISGHTALYWYRQSLGQGLEFLIYFQGNSAPDKSGLPSDRFSAERTGGSVSTLTIQRTQQEDSAVYLCASSLVIDDTQYFGPGTRLTVL.

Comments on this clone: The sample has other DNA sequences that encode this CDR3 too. The CDR3 here is CASSPRDRNTGELFF. The CDR3 DNA follows: TGTGCCAGCAGCCCCCGGGACAGGAACACCGGGGAGCTGTTTTTT. The chain carries TRBV7-9 and TRBJ2-2, with 7 bases fitting TRBD1. Germline CDR1 SEHNR, CDR2 FQNEAQ (reference sequence). V lost 5 bases, J lost 1 base, and 4 bases stayed unmatched. The CDR3 is 15 residues long. The variable domain in full, completed from reference TRBV7-9 and TRBJ2-2, reads DTGVSQNPRHKITKRGQNVTFRCDPISEHNRLYWYRQTLGQGPEFLTYFQNEAQLEKSRLLSDRFSAERPKGSFSTLEIQRTEQGDSAMYLCASSPRDRNTGELFFGEGSRLTVL.

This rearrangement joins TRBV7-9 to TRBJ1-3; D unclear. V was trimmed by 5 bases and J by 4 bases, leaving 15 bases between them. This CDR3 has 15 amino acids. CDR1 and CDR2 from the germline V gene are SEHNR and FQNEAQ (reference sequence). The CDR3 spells CASSLIMAPGNTIYF. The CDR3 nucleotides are TGTGCCAGCAGCCTCATTATGGCGCCAGGAAACACCATATATTTT. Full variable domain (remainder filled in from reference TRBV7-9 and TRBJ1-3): DTGVSQNPRHKITKRGQNVTFRCDPISEHNRLYWYRQTLGQGPEFLTYFQNEAQLEKSRLLSDRFSAERPKGSFSTLEIQRTEQGDSAMYLCASSLIMAPGNTIYFGEGSWLTVV.

The chain's CDR3 is CASRRRGQDLNTEAFF. Written as DNA, the CDR3 is TGTGCCAGCAGAAGGAGGGGGCAAGACTTGAACACTGAAGCTTTCTTT. V and J are TRBV28 and TRBJ1-1, with 7 bases fitting TRBD1. Germline V gives CDR1 MDHEN, CDR2 SYDVKM. This CDR3 contains 16 residues. With 6 bases clipped from V and 0 bases from J, the junction kept 10 bases outside the gene matches.

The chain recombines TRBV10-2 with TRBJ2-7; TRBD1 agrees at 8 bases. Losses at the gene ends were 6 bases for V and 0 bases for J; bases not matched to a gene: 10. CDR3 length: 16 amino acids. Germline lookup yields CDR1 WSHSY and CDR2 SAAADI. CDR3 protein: CASSDWDRKPSYEQYF. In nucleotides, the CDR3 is TGCGCCAGCAGCGATTGGGACAGGAAGCCCTCCTACGAGCAGTACTTC.

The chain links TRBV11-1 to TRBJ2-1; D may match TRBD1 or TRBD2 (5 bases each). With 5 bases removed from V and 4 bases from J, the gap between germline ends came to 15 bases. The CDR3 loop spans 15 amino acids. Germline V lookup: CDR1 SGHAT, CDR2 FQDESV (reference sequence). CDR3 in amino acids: CASSGSGDQYNEQFF. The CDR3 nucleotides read TGTGCCAGCAGCGGAAGTGGGGACCAGTACAATGAGCAGTTCTTC.